The source of this T cell receptor beta chain is a study of metastatic and nonmetastatic thyroid tumors. Turning to the study itself: Samples came from malignant and benign thyroid patients, and repertoires were compared across blood and tumor or nodule tissue.

TCRdb re-clonotyped the PCR reads via MiXCR. The sample contains more than 40,000 clones, more than 25% of which appear only once. Every patient underwent thyroid surgery untreated. The clonotype comes from a male donor with papillary thyroid cancer or a benign thyroid nodule (not recorded which). Some clones in this sample may be carry-over from other donors' samples. Sequenced input: blood.

The CDR3 DNA follows: TGCGCCAGCAGCTTTGAGGGCTCTGGAAACACCATATATTTT. This sequence encodes CASSFEGSGNTIYF. The J gene is TRBJ1-3, the V gene TRBV5-1; D not certain. The CDR3 sequence is 14 residues long. CDR1 and CDR2 (germline): SGHRS, YFSETQ. The V end lost 2 bases, the J end lost 0 bases, and 6 bases lay between the germline ends. Drawing the rest from reference TRBV5-1 and TRBJ1-3, the complete variable domain is KAGVTQTPRYLIKTRGQQVTLSCSPISGHRSVSWYQQTPGQGLQFLFEYFSETQRNKGNFPGRFSGRQFSNSRSEMNVSTLELGDSALYLCASSFEGSGNTIYFGEGSWLTVV.